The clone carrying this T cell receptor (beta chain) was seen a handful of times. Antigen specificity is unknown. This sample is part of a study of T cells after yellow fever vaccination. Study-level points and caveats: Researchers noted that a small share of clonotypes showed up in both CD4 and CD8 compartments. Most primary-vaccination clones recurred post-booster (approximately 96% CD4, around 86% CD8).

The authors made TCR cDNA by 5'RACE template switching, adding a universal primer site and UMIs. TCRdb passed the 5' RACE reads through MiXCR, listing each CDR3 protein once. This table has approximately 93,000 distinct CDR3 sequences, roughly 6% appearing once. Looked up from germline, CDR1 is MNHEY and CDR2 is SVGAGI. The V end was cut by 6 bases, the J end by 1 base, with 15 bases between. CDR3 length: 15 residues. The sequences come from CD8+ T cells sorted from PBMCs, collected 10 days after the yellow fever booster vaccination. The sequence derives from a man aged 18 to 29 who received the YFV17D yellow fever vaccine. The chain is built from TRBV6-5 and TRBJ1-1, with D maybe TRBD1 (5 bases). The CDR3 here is CASSRSGTGNTEAFF. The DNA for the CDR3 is TGTGCCAGCAGCCGATCCGGGACGGGGAACACTGAAGCTTTCTTT.